The T cell receptor (beta chain) described here comes from a study of blood T cell repertoires in COVID-19. Study details: T cells, B-cell-depleted T cells, or PBMCs supplied cDNA or gDNA.

No more than 2 weeks before study entry, exposed participants had met a case of COVID-19. Profiling relied on immunoSEQ multiplex PCR, and the TCRdb table lists in-frame clones only, not all of them. Found here are 430,000 or so clones, 70% to 90% of them singletons; the top ten hold 1.4% to 1.5%. In germline, CDR1 is SGDLS, CDR2 YYNGEE. This CDR3 is 19 amino acids long. The junction had 9 bases not matched to a gene; V was cut back by 0 bases and J by 0 bases. The receptor's source is a woman aged 18-29 years who had been exposed to COVID-19. Sequencing was carried out using PBMCs or T cells enriched from blood (not recorded which). V usage is TRBV9 and J usage is TRBJ2-1; 10 bases match TRBD2. CDR3: CASSVVGSGGSSSYNEQFF. The CDR3 bases are TGTGCCAGCAGCGTAGTAGGTAGCGGGGGGTCCAGCTCCTACAATGAGCAGTTCTTC.